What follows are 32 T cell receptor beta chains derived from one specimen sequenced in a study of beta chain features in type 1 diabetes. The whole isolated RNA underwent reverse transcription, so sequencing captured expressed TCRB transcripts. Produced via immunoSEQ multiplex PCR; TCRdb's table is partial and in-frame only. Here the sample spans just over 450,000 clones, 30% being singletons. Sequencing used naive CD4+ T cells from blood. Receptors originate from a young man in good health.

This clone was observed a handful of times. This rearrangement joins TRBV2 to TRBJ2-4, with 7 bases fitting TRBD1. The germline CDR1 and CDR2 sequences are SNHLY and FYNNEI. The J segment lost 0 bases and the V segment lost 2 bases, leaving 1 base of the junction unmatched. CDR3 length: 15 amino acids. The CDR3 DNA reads TGTGCCAGCAGTGAAAAGGGGGCAGCCAAAAACATTCAGTACTTC. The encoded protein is CASSEKGAAKNIQYF.

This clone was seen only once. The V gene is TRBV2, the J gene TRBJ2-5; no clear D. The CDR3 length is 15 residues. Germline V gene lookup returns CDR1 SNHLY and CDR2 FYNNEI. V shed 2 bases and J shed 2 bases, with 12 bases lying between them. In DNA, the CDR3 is TGTGCCAGCAGTGAACTGACATCAGGTCAAGAGACCCAGTACTTC. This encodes CASSELTSGQETQYF.

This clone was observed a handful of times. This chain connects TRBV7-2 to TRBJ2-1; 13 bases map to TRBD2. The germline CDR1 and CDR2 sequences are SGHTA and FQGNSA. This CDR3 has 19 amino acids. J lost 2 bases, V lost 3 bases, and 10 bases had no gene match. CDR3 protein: CASSLRTSGRISAYNEQFF. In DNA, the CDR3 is TGTGCCAGCAGCTTGAGGACTAGCGGGAGAATTTCTGCCTACAATGAGCAGTTCTTC.

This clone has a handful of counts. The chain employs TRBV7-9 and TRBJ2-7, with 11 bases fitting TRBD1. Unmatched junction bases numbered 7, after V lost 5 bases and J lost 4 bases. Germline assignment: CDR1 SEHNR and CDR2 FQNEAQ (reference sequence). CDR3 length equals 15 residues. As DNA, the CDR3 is TGTGCCAGCAGCCCCCGGACAGGGGGCGCGTACGAGCAGTACTTC. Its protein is CASSPRTGGAYEQYF.

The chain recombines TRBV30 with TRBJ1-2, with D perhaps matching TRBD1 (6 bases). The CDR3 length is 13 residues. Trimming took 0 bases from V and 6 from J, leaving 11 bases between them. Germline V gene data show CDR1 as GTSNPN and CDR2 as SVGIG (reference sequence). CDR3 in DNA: TGTGCCTGGAGTGTACGGGGGCTCGATGGCTACACCTTC. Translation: CAWSVRGLDGYTF.

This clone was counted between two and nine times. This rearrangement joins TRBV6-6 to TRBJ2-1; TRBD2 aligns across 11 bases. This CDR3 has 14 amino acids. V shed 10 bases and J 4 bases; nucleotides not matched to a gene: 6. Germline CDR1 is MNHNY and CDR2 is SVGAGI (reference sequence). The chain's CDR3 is CAISTSGTYNEQFF. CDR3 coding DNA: TGTGCCATCTCGACTAGCGGGACTTACAATGAGCAGTTCTTC.

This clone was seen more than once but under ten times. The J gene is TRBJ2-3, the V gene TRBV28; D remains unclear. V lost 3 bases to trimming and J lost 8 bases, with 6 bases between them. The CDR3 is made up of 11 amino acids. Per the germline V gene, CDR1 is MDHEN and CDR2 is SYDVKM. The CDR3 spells CASSFPTTQYF. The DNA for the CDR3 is TGTGCCAGCAGTTTCCCCACTACGCAGTATTTT.

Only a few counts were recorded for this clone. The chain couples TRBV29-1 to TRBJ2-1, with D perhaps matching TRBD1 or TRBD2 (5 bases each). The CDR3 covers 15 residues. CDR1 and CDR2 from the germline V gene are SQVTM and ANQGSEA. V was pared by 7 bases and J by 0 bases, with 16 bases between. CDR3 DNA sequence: TGCAGCGCGTGGGGAAGGGACCGCTCCTACAATGAGCAGTTCTTC. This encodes CSAWGRDRSYNEQFF.

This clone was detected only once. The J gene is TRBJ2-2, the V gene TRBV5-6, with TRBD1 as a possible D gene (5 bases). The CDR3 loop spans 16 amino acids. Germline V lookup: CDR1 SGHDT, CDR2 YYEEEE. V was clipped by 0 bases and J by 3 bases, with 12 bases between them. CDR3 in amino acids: CASSLGGSPYTGELFF. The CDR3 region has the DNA TGTGCCAGCAGCTTGGGGGGCAGCCCCTACACCGGGGAGCTGTTTTTT.

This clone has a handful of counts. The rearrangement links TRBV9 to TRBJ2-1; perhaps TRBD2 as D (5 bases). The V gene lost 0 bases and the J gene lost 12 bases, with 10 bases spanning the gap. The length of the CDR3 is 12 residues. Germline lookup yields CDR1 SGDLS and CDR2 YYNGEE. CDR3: CASSVGSGTQFF. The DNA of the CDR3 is TGTGCCAGCAGCGTAGGAAGCGGAACGCAGTTCTTC. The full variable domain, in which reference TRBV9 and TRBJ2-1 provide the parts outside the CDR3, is DSGVTQTPKHLITATGQRVTLRCSPRSGDLSVYWYQQSLDQGLQFLIQYYNGEERAKGNILERFSAQQFPDLHSELNLSSLELGDSALYFCASSVGSGTQFFGPGTRLTVL.

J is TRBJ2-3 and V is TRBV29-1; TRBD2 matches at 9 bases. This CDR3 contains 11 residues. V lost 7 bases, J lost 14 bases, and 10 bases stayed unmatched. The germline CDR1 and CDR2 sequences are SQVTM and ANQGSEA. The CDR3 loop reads CSAHVGGRGYF. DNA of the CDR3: TGCAGCGCCCACGTTGGCGGGAGGGGGTATTTT.

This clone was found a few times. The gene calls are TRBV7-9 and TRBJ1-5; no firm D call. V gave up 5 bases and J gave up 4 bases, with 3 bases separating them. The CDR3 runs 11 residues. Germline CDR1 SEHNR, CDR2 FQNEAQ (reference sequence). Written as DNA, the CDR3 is TGTGCCAGCAGCCTGAATCAGCCCCAGCATTTT. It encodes CASSLNQPQHF.

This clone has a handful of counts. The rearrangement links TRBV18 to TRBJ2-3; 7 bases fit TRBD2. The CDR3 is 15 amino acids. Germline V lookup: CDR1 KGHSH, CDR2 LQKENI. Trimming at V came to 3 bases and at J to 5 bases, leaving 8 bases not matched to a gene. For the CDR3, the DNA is TGTGCCAGCTCACCCTGGCCGGGAGGTGGAGATACGCAGTATTTT. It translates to CASSPWPGGGDTQYF.

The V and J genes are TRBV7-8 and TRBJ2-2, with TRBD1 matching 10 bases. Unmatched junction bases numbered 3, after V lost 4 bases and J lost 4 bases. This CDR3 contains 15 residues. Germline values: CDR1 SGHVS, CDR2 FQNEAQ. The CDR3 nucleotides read TGTGCCAGCAGCTACCGGGACAGGGGCACCGGGGAGCTGTTTTTT. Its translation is CASSYRDRGTGELFF.

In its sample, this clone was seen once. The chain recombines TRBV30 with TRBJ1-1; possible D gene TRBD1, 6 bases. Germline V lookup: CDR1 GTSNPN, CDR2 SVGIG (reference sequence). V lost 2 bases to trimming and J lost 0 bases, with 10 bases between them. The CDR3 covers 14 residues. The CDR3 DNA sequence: TGTGCCTGGAGTTCAACAGGGTTGAACACTGAAGCTTTCTTT. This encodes CAWSSTGLNTEAFF.

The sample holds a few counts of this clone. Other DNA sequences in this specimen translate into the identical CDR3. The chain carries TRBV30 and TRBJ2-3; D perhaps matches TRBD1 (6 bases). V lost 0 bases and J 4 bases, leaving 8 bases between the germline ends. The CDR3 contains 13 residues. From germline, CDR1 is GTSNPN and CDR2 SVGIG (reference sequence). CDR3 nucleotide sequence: TGTGCCTGGAGTGTGAAGGGGGCAGATACGCAGTATTTT. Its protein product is CAWSVKGADTQYF.

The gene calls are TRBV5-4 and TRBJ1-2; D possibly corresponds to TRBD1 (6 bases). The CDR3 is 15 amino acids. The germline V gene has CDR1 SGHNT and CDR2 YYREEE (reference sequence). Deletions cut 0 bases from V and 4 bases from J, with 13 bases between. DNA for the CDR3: TGTGCCAGCAGCTTGGGCAGGGGCCTGGGCTATGGCTACACCTTC. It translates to CASSLGRGLGYGYTF.

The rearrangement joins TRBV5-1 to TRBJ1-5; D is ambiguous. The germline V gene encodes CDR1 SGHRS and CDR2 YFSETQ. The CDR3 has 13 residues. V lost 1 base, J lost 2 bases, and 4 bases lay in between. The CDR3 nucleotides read TGCGCCAGCAGCTTGATTGGCAATCAGCCCCAGCATTTT. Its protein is CASSLIGNQPQHF.

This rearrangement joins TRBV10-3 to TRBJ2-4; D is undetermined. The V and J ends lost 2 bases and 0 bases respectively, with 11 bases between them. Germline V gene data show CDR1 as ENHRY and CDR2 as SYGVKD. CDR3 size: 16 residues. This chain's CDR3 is CAISEKGALAKNIQYF. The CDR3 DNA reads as TGTGCCATCAGTGAGAAAGGAGCCCTAGCCAAAAACATTCAGTACTTC.

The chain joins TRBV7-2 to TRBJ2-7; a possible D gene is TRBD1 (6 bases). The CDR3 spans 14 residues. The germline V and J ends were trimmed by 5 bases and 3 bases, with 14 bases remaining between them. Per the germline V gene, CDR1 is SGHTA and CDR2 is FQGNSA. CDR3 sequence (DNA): TGTGCCAGCAGCCCCTACAGGGACCACTACGAGCAGTACTTC. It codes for CASSPYRDHYEQYF.

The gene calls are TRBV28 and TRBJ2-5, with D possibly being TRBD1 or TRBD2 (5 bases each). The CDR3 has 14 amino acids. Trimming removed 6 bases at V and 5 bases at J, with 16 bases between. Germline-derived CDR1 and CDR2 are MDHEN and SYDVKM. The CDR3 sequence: CASSQGEFRETQYF. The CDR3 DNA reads TGTGCCAGCAGCCAAGGGGAGTTTCGGGAGACCCAGTACTTC.

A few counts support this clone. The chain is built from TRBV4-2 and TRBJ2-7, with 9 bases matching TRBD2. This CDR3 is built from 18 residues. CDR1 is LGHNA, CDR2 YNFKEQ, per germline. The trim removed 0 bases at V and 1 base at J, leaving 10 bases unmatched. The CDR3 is CASSQDPWGAGGSYEQYF. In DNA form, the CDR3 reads TGTGCCAGCAGCCAAGACCCCTGGGGAGCGGGAGGATCCTACGAGCAGTACTTC.

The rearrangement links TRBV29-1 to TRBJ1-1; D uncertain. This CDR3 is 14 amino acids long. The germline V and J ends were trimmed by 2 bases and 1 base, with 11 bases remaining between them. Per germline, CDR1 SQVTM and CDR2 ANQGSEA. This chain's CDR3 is CSVERRITNTEAFF. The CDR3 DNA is TGCAGCGTTGAACGACGGATCACGAACACTGAAGCTTTCTTT.

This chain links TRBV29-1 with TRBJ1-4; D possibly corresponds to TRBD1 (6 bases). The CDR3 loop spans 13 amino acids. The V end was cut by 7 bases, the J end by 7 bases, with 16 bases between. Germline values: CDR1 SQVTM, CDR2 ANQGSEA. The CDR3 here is CSGLQGYREKLFF. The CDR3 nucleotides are TGCAGCGGCTTACAGGGATACCGTGAAAAACTGTTTTTT.

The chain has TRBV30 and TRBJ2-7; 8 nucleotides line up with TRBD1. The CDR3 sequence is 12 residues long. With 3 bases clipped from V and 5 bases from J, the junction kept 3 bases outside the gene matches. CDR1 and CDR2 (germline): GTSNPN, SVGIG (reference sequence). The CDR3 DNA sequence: TGTGCCTGGAGGCAGGGGGCCCACGAGCAGTACTTC. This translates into CAWRQGAHEQYF.

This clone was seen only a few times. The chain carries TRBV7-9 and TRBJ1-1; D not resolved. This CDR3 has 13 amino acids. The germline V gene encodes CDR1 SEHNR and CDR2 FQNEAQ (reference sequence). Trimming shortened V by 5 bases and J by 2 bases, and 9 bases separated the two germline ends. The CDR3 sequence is CASSQGKNTEAFF. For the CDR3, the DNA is TGTGCCAGCAGCCAAGGGAAAAACACTGAAGCTTTCTTT.

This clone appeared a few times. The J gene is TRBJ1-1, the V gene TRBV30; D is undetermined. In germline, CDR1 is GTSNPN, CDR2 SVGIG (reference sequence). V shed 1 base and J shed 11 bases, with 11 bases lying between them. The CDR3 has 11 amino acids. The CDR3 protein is CAWSGLFGAFF. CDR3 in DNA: TGTGCCTGGAGTGGTTTGTTCGGGGCTTTCTTT.

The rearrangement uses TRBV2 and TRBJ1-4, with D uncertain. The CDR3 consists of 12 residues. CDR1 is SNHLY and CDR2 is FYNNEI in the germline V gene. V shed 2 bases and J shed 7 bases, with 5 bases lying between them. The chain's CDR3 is CASSELSEKLFF. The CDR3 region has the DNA TGTGCCAGCAGTGAATTGAGTGAAAAACTGTTTTTT.

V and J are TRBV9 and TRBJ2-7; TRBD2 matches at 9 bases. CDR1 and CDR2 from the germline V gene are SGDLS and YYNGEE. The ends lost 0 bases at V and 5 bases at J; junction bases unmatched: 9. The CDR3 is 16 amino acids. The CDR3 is CASSVVRAGGLDEQYF. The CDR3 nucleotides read TGTGCCAGCAGCGTAGTTAGAGCGGGAGGTCTCGACGAGCAGTACTTC.

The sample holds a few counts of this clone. The chain's CDR3 is CAISESQTTLNTGELFF. CDR3 DNA sequence: TGTGCCATCAGTGAGTCTCAGACGACCTTGAACACCGGGGAGCTGTTTTTT. The chain uses TRBV10-3 and TRBJ2-2, with no clear D. The V and J ends lost 0 bases and 1 base respectively, with 12 bases between them. The germline CDR1 and CDR2 sequences are ENHRY and SYGVKD. CDR3 length: 17 amino acids.

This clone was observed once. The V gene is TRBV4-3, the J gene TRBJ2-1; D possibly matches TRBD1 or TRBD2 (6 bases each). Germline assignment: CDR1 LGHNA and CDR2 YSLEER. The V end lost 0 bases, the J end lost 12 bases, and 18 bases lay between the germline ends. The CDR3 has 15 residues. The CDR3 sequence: CASSQDSAGLGGQFF. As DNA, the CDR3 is TGCGCCAGCAGCCAAGATTCAGCGGGCCTAGGGGGGCAGTTCTTC.

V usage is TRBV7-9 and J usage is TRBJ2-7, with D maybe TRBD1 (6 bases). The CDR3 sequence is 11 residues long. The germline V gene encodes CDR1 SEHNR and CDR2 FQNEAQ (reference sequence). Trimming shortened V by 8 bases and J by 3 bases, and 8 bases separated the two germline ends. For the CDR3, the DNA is TGTGCCAGCCAAGGGGGCTACGAGCAGTACTTC. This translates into CASQGGYEQYF.